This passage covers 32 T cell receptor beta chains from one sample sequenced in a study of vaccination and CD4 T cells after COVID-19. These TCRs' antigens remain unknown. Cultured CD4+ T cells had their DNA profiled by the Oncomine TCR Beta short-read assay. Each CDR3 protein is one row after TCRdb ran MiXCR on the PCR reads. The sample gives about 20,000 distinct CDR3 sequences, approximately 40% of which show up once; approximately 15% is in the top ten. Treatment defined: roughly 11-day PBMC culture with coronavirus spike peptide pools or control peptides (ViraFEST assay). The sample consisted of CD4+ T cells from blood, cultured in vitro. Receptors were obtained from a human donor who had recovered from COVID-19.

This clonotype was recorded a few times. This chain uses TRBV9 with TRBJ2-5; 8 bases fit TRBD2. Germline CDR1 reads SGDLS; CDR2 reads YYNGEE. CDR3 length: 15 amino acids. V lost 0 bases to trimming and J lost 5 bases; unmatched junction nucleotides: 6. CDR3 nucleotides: TGTGCCAGCAGCGTAGCGGGGGGGCCTAGGGAGACCCAGTACTTC. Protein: CASSVAGGPRETQYF.

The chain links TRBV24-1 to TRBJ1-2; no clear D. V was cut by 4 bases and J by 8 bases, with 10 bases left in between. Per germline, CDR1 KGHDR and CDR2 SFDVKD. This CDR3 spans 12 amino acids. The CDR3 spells CATSEWAGGYTF. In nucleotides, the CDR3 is TGTGCCACCAGTGAGTGGGCTGGGGGCTACACCTTC.

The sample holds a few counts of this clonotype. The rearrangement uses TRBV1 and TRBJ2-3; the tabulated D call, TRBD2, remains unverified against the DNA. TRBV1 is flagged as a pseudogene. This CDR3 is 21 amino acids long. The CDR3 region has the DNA TGCACCAGCAGCCAAGTACGACTAGCGGGGGGACTAAAAGCTAGCACAGATACGCAGTATTTT. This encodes CTSSQVRLAGGLKASTDTQYF.

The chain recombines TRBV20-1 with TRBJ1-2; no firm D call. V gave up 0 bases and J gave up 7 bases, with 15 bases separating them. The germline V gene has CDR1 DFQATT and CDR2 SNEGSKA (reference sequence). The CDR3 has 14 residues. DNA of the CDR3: TGCAGTGCTAGAGATTTTCGGAGGGAATCTGGCTACACCTTC. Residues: CSARDFRRESGYTF.

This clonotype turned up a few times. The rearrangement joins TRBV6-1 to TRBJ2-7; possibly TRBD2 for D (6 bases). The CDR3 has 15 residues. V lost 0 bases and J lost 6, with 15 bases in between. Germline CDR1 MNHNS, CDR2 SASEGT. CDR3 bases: TGTGCCAGCAGTGAAGCGTGGCAGGGACTCTCCGAGCAGTACTTC. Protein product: CASSEAWQGLSEQYF.

The CDR3 loop reads CASRKTVGGAKNIQYF. The CDR3 DNA is TGTGCCAGCAGAAAAACAGTCGGAGGAGCCAAAAACATTCAGTACTTC. The chain recombines TRBV27 with TRBJ2-4; possible D gene TRBD2, 5 bases. V was clipped by 6 bases and J by 0 bases, with 15 bases between them. Germline V gene data show CDR1 as MNHEY and CDR2 as SMNVEV (reference sequence). The CDR3 has 16 residues.

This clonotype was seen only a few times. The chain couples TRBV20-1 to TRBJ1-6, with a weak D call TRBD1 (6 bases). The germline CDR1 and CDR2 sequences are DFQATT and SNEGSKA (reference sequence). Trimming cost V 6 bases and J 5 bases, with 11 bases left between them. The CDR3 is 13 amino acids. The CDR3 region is CSAIRQDNSPLHF. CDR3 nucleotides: TGCAGTGCGATCCGACAGGATAATTCACCCCTCCACTTT.

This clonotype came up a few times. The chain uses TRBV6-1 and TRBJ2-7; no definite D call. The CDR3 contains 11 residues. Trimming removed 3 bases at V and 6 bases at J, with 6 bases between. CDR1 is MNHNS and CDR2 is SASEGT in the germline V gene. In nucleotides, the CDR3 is TGTGCCAGCAGTGACAGGATCGAGCAGTACTTC. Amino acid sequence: CASSDRIEQYF.

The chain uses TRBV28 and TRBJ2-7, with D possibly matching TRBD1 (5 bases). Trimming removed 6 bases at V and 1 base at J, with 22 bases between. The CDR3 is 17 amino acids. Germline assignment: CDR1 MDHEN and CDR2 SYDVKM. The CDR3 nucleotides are TGTGCCAGCAGCACCCTTGCCCAGGGAAGTTTGTCCTACGAGCAGTACTTC. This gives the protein CASSTLAQGSLSYEQYF.

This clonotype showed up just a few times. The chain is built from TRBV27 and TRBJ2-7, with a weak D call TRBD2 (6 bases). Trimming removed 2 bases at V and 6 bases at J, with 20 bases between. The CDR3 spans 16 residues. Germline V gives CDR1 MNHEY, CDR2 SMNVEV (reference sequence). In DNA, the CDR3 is TGTGCCAGCAGTTTAAACCCCGGGGATGGGGGAGGCGAGCAGTACTTC. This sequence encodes CASSLNPGDGGGEQYF.

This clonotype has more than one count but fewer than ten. CDR3 sequence (DNA): TGTGCCAGCAGCTTAAACCAGGGCCAGGGTGAAGCTTTCTTT. This sequence encodes CASSLNQGQGEAFF. The chain is built from TRBV7-8 and TRBJ1-1; the D gene is possibly TRBD1 (5 bases). Germline V CDR1 and CDR2: SGHVS, FQNEAQ. The V end was cut by 2 bases, the J end by 7 bases, with 14 bases between. The CDR3 totals 14 residues.

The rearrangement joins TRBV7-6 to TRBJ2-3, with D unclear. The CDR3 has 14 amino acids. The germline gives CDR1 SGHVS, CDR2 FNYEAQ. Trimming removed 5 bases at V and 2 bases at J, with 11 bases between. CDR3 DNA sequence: TGTGCCAGCAGCGTAGGACCGAACACAGATACGCAGTATTTT. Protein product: CASSVGPNTDTQYF.

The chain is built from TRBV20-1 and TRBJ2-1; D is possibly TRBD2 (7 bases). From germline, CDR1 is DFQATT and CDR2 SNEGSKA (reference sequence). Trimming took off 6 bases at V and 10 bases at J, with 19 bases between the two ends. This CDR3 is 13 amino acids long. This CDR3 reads CSARGGTIFEQFF. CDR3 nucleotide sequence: TGCAGTGCACGAGGGGGGACTATATTCGAGCAGTTCTTC.

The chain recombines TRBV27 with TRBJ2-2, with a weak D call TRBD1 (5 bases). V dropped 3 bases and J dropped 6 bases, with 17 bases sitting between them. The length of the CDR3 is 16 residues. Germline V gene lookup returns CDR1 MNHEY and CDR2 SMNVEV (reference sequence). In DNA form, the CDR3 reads TGTGCCAGCAGTTTGTATGGGTATGGGGCCCCCGGGGAGCTGTTTTTT. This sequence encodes CASSLYGYGAPGELFF.

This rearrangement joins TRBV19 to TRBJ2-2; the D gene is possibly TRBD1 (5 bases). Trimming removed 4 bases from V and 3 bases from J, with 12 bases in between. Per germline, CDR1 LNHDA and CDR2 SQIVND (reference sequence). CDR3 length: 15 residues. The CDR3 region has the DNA TGTGCCAGTAGTAAAGTACAGGCAGACACCGGGGAGCTGTTTTTT. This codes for CASSKVQADTGELFF.

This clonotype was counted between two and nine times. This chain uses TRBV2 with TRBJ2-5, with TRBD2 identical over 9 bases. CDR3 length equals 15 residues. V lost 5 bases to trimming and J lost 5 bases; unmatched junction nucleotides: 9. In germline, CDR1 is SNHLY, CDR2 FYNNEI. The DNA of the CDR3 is TGTGCCAGCAGTAGTCGTAGCGGGGGCGGGGAGACCCAGTACTTC. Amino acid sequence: CASSSRSGGGETQYF.

The CDR3 reads CASHRGGSYEQYF. The CDR3 nucleotides read TGTGCCAGCCACAGGGGGGGCTCCTACGAGCAGTACTTC. The chain joins TRBV6-1 to TRBJ2-7; perhaps TRBD1 as D (8 bases). The V gene lost 8 bases and the J gene lost 0 bases, with 11 bases spanning the gap. The CDR3 is 13 amino acids. CDR1 is MNHNS and CDR2 is SASEGT in the germline V gene.

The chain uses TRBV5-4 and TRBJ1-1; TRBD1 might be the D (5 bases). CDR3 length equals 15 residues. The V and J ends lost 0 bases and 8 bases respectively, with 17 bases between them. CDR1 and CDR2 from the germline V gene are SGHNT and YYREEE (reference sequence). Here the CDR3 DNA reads TGTGCCAGCAGCTTGGGGGGCAGGGTAGAGGGAGAAGCTTTCTTT. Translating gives CASSLGGRVEGEAFF.

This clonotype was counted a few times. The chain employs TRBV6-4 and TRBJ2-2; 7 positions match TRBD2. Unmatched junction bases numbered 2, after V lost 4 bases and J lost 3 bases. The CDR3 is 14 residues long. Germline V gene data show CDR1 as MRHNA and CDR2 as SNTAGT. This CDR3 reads CASSVLADTGELFF. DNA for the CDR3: TGTGCCAGCAGTGTCCTAGCGGACACCGGGGAGCTGTTTTTT.

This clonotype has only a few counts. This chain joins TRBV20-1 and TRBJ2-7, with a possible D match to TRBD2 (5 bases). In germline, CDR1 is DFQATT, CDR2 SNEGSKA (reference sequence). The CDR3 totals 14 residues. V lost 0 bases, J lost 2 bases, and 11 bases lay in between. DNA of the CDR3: TGCAGTGCTAGAGATCTCCGGAGGACCTACGAGCAGTACTTC. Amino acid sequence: CSARDLRRTYEQYF.

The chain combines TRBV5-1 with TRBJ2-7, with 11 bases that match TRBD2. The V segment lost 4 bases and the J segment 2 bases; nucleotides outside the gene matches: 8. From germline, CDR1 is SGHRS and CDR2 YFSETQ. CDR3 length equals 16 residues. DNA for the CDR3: TGCGCCAGCAGCCCCCTAGCGGGAGGCTCCCCCTACGAGCAGTACTTC. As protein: CASSPLAGGSPYEQYF.

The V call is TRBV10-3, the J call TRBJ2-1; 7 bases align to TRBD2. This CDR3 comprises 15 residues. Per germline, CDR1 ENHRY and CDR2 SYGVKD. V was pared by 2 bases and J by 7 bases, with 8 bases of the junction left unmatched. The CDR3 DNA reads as TGTGCCATCAGTGAGATTGAAGCGGGAAGTAATGAGCAGTTCTTC. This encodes CAISEIEAGSNEQFF.

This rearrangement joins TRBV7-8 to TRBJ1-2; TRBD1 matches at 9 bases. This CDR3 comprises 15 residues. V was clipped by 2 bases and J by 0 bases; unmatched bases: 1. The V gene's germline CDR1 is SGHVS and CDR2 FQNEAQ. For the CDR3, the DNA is TGTGCCAGCAGCTTACGGACAGGGGCTAACTATGGCTACACCTTC. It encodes CASSLRTGANYGYTF.

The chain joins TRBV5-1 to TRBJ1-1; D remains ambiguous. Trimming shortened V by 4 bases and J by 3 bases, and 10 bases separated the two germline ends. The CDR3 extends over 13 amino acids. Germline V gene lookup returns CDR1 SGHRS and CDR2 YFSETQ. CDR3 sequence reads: CASSAEWDTEAFF. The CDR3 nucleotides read TGCGCCAGCAGCGCAGAGTGGGACACTGAAGCTTTCTTT.

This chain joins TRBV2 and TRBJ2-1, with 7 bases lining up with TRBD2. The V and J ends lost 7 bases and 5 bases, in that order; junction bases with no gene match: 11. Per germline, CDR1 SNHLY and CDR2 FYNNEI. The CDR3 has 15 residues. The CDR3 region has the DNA TGTGCCAGCACCAGAAGGAGCGGGGCCAACAATGAGCAGTTCTTC. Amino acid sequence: CASTRRSGANNEQFF.

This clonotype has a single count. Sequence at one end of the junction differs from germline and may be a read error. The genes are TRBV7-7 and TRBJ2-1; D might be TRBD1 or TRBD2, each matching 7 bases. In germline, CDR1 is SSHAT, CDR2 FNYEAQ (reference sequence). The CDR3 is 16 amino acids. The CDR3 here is CASSLQGGSSYNEQFF. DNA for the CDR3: TGTGCTAGCAGCCTGCAGGGGGGGAGCTCCTACAATGAGCAGTTCTTC.

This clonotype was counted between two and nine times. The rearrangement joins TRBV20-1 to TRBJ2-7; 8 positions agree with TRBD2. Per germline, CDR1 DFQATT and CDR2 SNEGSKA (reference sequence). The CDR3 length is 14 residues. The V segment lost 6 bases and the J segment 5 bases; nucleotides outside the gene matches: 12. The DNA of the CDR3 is TGCAGTGCCCGAGGGGATAGCGGGATGAACGAGCAGTACTTC. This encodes CSARGDSGMNEQYF.

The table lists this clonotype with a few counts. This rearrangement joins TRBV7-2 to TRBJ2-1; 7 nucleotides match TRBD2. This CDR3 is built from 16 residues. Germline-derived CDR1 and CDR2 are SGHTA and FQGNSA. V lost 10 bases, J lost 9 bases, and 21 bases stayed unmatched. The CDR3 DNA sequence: TGTGCCATCTCCCTTGACCGGACTAGACTGGTCAGTGAGCAGTTCTTC. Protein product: CAISLDRTRLVSEQFF. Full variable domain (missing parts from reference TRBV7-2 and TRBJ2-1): GAGVSQSPSNKVTEKGKDVELRCDPISGHTALYWYRQSLGQGLEFLIYFQGNSAPDKSGLPSDRFSAERTGGSVSTLTIQRTQQEDSAVYLCAISLDRTRLVSEQFFGPGTRLTVL.

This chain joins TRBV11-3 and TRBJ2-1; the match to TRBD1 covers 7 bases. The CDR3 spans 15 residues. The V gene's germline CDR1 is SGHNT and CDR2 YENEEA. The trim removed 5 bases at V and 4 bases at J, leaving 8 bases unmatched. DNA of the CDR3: TGTGCCAGCAGCCGTCACAGGGGACGTTACAATGAGCAGTTCTTC. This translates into CASSRHRGRYNEQFF.

The CDR3 DNA reads as TGTGCCAGCAGCTTAGGGACGGAGTTGGTGCAGTACTTC. Translated: CASSLGTELVQYF. This rearrangement joins TRBV7-2 to TRBJ2-7; D uncertain. The CDR3 contains 13 residues. V lost 1 base and J lost 9, with 13 bases in between. Germline V gene lookup returns CDR1 SGHTA and CDR2 FQGNSA. Full variable domain (rest looked up from reference TRBV7-2 and TRBJ2-7): GAGVSQSPSNKVTEKGKDVELRCDPISGHTALYWYRQSLGQGLEFLIYFQGNSAPDKSGLPSDRFSAERTGGSVSTLTIQRTQQEDSAVYLCASSLGTELVQYFGPGTRLTVT.

Here the CDR3 DNA reads TGCAGTGCCCTACTTGGGAGTCAAGAGACCCAGTACTTC. As protein: CSALLGSQETQYF. The genes are TRBV20-1 and TRBJ2-5; tentative D call: TRBD2 (5 bases). Germline CDR1 DFQATT, CDR2 SNEGSKA (reference sequence). The V and J ends lost 6 bases and 2 bases respectively, with 13 bases between them. The CDR3 runs to 13 residues.

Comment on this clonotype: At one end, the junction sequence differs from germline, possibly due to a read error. Written as DNA, the CDR3 is TGTGCCAGTAGTTTAGACAGGGTGGGCACTGAAGCTTTCTTT. Translating gives CASSLDRVGTEAFF. The chain employs TRBV19 and TRBJ1-1, with TRBD1 matching over 7 bases. CDR1 and CDR2 from the germline V gene are LNHDA and SQIVND (reference sequence). The CDR3 length is 14 residues.